The clone carrying this T cell receptor beta chain was observed a handful of times. Individual cDNA molecules (in the library) carried attached unique molecular identifiers. TCRdb re-called the reads through MiXCR, storing one row per CDR3 protein. The data show around 120,000 distinct CDR3 sequences, 8.5% to 9% seen once. It was from unfractionated whole blood that total RNA was extracted. This sample is drawn from a study of human T cells and chemical hapten exposure. CDR3 length: 14 residues. Germline V lookup: CDR1 MNHNS, CDR2 SASEGT. Trimming removed 6 bases from V and 8 bases from J, with 16 bases in between.

Sequenced input: whole blood. This sequence was found in a human donor in good health. Some clones in this sample may be carry-over from other donors' samples. The chain links TRBV6-1 to TRBJ1-4; D is uncertain. CDR3 sequence (DNA): TGTGCCAGCAGGAGAACAGTGGTAGAAGAAAAACTGTTTTTT. Protein: CASRRTVVEEKLFF.